The subject of this entry is one TCR beta chain. The antigen remains undetermined. This entry is derived from a study of monozygotic twins with cystic fibrosis. Germline CDR1 reads SGHNT; CDR2 reads YYREEE (reference sequence). CDR3 length: 18 residues. The germline V and J ends were trimmed by 3 bases and 1 base, with 19 bases remaining between them. The method was immunoSEQ multiplex PCR; TCRdb's version includes in-frame clones alone and lacks a portion of them. The sample shows around 35,000 clones, approximately 84% of them seen only once. The study's findings and limits: Nucleotide-identical clonotype sharing was significantly higher within monozygotic CF twin pairs than between unrelated CF individuals. J usage was most co-twin-similar in 8 of 16 pairs, V in 13.

What was sequenced was blood. The source is a girl aged 2-9 years with cystic fibrosis. The V call is TRBV5-4, the J call TRBJ2-2, with a possible D match to TRBD2 (6 bases). The CDR3 sequence is CASSSHARLVENTGELFF. The CDR3 region has the DNA TGTGCCAGCAGCTCCCATGCCCGACTAGTAGAGAACACCGGGGAGCTGTTTTTT.